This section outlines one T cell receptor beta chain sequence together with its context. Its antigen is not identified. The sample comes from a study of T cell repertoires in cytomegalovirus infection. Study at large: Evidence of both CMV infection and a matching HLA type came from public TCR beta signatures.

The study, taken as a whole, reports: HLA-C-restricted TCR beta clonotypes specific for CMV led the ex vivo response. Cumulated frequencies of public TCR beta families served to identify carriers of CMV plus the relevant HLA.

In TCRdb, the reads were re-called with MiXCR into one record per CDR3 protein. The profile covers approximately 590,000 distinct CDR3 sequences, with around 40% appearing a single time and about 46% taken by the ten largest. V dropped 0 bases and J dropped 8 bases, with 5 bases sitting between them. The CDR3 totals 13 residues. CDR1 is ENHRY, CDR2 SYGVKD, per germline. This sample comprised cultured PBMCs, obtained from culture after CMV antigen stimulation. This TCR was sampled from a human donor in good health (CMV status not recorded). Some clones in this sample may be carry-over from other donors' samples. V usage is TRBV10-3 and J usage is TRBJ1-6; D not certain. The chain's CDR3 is CAISESQDSPLHF. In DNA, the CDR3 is TGTGCCATCAGTGAGTCCCAGGATTCACCCCTCCACTTT.